The 5 T cell receptor beta chains below come from one sample, sequenced in a study of blood T cell repertoires in COVID-19. The assay was immunoSEQ multiplex PCR, and TCRdb's table has in-frame clones only and misses some. The repertoire holds 90,000 to 150,000 clones, with 87% as singletons. The specimen was peripheral blood. These receptors originate from a human donor in a cohort sampled during active COVID-19.

The genes are TRBV5-1 and TRBJ1-6, with D tentatively TRBD1 (5 bases). Germline V gives CDR1 SGHRS, CDR2 YFSETQ. The ends were cut back, 5 bases at V and 0 bases at J, with 15 bases in the middle. The CDR3 covers 17 residues. The DNA for the CDR3 is TGCGCCAGCAGTTTAGATACAGGAAGCTCCTATAATTCACCCCTCCACTTT. This encodes CASSLDTGSSYNSPLHF. The full variable domain, in which reference TRBV5-1 and TRBJ1-6 provide the parts outside the CDR3, is KAGVTQTPRYLIKTRGQQVTLSCSPISGHRSVSWYQQTPGQGLQFLFEYFSETQRNKGNFPGRFSGRQFSNSRSEMNVSTLELGDSALYLCASSLDTGSSYNSPLHFGNGTRLTVT.

The chain employs TRBV3-1 (or the pseudogene TRBV3-2) and TRBJ1-3; D might be TRBD1 (5 bases). The V end was cut by 4 bases, the J end by 2 bases, with 15 bases between. CDR1 is LGHDT, CDR2 YNNKEL, per germline (reference sequence). This CDR3 is built from 16 residues. CDR3 loop: CASSRLGGATGNTIYF. The DNA for the CDR3 is TGTGCCAGCAGCCGTCTAGGCGGGGCGACTGGAAACACCATATATTTT.

This chain joins TRBV5-1 and TRBJ2-7; the D gene is possibly TRBD1 (6 bases). V lost 2 bases and J 1 base, leaving 7 bases between the germline ends. Germline V gives CDR1 SGHRS, CDR2 YFSETQ. This CDR3 spans 13 amino acids. For the CDR3, the DNA is TGCGCCAGCAGCTTAGACAGGTCCTACGAGCAGTACTTC. Protein product: CASSLDRSYEQYF.

The chain carries TRBV19 and TRBJ2-7; TRBD1 agrees at 11 bases. The CDR3 covers 15 residues. V dropped 5 bases and J dropped 4; count of bases not matched to a gene: 7. Germline V gene data show CDR1 as LNHDA and CDR2 as SQIVND (reference sequence). The CDR3 spells CASSPSGQGAYEQYF. CDR3 coding DNA: TGTGCCAGTAGTCCCTCCGGACAGGGGGCATACGAGCAGTACTTC. Full variable domain (missing parts from reference TRBV19 and TRBJ2-7): DGGITQSPKYLFRKEGQNVTLSCEQNLNHDAMYWYRQDPGQGLRLIYYSQIVNDFQKGDIAEGYSVSREKKESFPLTVTSAQKNPTAFYLCASSPSGQGAYEQYFGPGTRLTVT.

The chain uses TRBV14 and TRBJ1-1; D possibly corresponds to TRBD1 (6 bases). This CDR3 has 15 residues. Trimming removed 4 bases at V and 5 bases at J, with 17 bases between. The germline V gene encodes CDR1 SGHDN and CDR2 FVKESK. This CDR3 is CASSRELGALTEAFF. CDR3 bases: TGTGCCAGCAGCCGCGAACTGGGGGCCCTAACTGAAGCTTTCTTT. Drawing the rest from reference TRBV14 and TRBJ1-1, the complete variable domain is EAGVTQFPSHSVIEKGQTVTLRCDPISGHDNLYWYRRVMGKEIKFLLHFVKESKQDESGMPNNRFLAERTGGTYSTLKVQPAELEDSGVYFCASSRELGALTEAFFGQGTRLTVV.